A single sample gave rise to the 8 T cell receptor beta chains below, sequenced in a study of T-cell memory formation after mild COVID-19. TCRdb reanalysed the 5' RACE reads using MiXCR and keeps one entry per CDR3 protein. The sample contains about 200,000 distinct CDR3 sequences, over 9% of which appear only once. The sequencing sample was made of PBMCs or a T cell subset sorted from them (not recorded which). The origin of the receptors is a man younger than 35 who had mild COVID-19 (a few samples of this study predate the infection). Cell type and time point are not known.

This clonotype was counted ten times or more. This chain connects TRBV28 to TRBJ2-1; D not resolved. V shed 8 bases and J shed 4 bases, with 12 bases lying between them. The CDR3 spans 13 residues. Germline lookup yields CDR1 MDHEN and CDR2 SYDVKM. This CDR3 reads CASGISGYNEQFF. The CDR3 DNA reads TGTGCCAGCGGAATTTCAGGATACAATGAGCAGTTCTTC.

This chain uses TRBV5-8 with TRBJ1-1; D may be TRBD1 (5 bases). Germline assignment: CDR1 SGHTS and CDR2 YDEGEE. Trimming stripped 7 bases from V and 4 bases from J, with 20 bases between. This CDR3 has 15 amino acids. CDR3 amino acids: CASLIRGRGSTEAFF. The CDR3 nucleotides read TGTGCCAGCTTGATAAGGGGACGAGGGAGCACTGAAGCTTTCTTT.

A few counts support this clonotype. The J gene is TRBJ1-2, the V gene TRBV4-1; D is possibly TRBD1 (6 bases). The CDR3 runs 16 residues. V lost 2 bases, J lost 5 bases, and 18 bases lay in between. Per germline, CDR1 MGHRA and CDR2 YSYEKL. In DNA form, the CDR3 reads TGCGCCAGCAGCCAATTCCGGACAGTCTCGCTTTATGGCTACACCTTC. Protein product: CASSQFRTVSLYGYTF.

CDR3 sequence reads: CASSQDTRSSYNEQFF. The CDR3 nucleotides read TGCGCCAGCAGCCAAGATACCCGGAGCTCCTACAATGAGCAGTTCTTC. The V and J genes are TRBV4-1 and TRBJ2-1; D unresolved. Germline V gene lookup returns CDR1 MGHRA and CDR2 YSYEKL. Trimming took off 0 bases at V and 0 bases at J, with 9 bases between the two ends. The CDR3 consists of 16 residues.

This clonotype was detected only a few times. The rearrangement uses TRBV28 and TRBJ1-1; no reliable D call. The CDR3 contains 15 residues. Deletions cut 6 bases from V and 8 bases from J, with 22 bases between. Germline lookup yields CDR1 MDHEN and CDR2 SYDVKM. The CDR3 sequence: CASSPRTYPIQEAFF. In DNA, the CDR3 is TGTGCCAGCAGCCCCCGGACCTATCCGATCCAAGAAGCTTTCTTT.

This clonotype was detected only a few times. The CDR3 DNA reads TGCGCCAGTAACCGGGACAGAGATACGCAGTATTTT. Protein sequence: CASNRDRDTQYF. This chain joins TRBV5-1 and TRBJ2-3, with TRBD1 matching 7 bases. The CDR3 spans 12 residues. The germline V gene has CDR1 SGHRS and CDR2 YFSETQ. With 8 bases clipped from V and 5 bases from J, the junction kept 5 bases outside the gene matches.

This clonotype was counted between two and nine times. J is TRBJ2-7 and V is TRBV15; TRBD2 matches at 8 bases. The CDR3 runs to 13 residues. The germline V gene has CDR1 LNHNV and CDR2 YYDKDF (reference sequence). Trimming removed 5 bases from V and 7 bases from J; junction bases left unmatched: 7. CDR3 loop: CATSPGGDYEQYF. CDR3 in DNA: TGTGCCACCAGCCCCGGGGGGGATTATGAGCAGTACTTC.

This clonotype was observed many times. V is TRBV5-1 and J is TRBJ2-7; the match to TRBD1 covers 9 bases. This CDR3 is 16 amino acids long. J was trimmed by 4 bases and V by 4 bases; bases with no gene match: 12. Germline V gives CDR1 SGHRS, CDR2 YFSETQ. The CDR3 nucleotides are TGCGCCAGCAGCCATAAGCCGGGACAGGGAGGATACGAGCAGTACTTC. Its translation is CASSHKPGQGGYEQYF.